These T cell receptor beta chains were read from a single sample in a study of blood T cell repertoires in COVID-19. Here immunoSEQ multiplex PCR was the method, and the copy in TCRdb shows in-frame clones only, minus some. The sample holds fewer than 200,000 clones, 70% to 90% seen once. Sequencing was done on a sample of peripheral blood. These receptors originate from a woman aged 50 to 65 with COVID-19, enrolled during active disease. Both conserved end residues are part of each CDR3. The D gene is left open where the match is weak. Clone size is given for some rows only: seen once, a few or many times, or a class if the clone is expanded.

>15|.|TRBJ2-3|TRBV18|TRBD1
TGTGCCAGCTCACCGGGACAGGGATACACAGATACGCAGTATTTT
CASSPGQGYTDTQYF
>14|.|TRBJ2-2|TRBV5-1|.
TGCGCCAGCAGAGTATCGGGGAGCACCGGGGAGCTGTTTTTT
CASRVSGSTGELFF
>15|.|TRBJ2-7|TRBV5-1|TRBD1
TGCGCCAGCAGCGTAGGACAGGGAAAGTCCTACGAGCAGTACTTC
CASSVGQGKSYEQYF
>14|once|TRBJ1-1|TRBV6-5|.
TGTGCCAGCAGTTTTAGTCAGCGAGGGACTGAAGCTTTCTTT
CASSFSQRGTEAFF
>14|.|TRBJ2-1|TRBV9|TRBD1
TGTGCCAGCAGCGCGACGGGACAGAACAATGAGCAGTTCTTC
CASSATGQNNEQFF
>14|few|TRBJ1-5|TRBV4-1|.
TGCGCCAGCAGCCAGGGCCAGAGCAATCAGCCCCAGCATTTT
CASSQGQSNQPQHF
>14|.|TRBJ2-7|TRBV9|.
TGTGCCAGCAGCGTAGAAGCGGTCTCCTACGAGCAGTACTTC
CASSVEAVSYEQYF
>14|.|TRBJ1-4|TRBV29-1|.
TGCAGCTCCGAACGGGTTTCTCCCTATGAAAAACTGTTTTTT
CSSERVSPYEKLFF
>15|.|TRBJ2-1|TRBV27|TRBD1
TGTGCCAGCAGTCCCGGACAGGGAAGTGGTTATGAGCAGTTCTTC
CASSPGQGSGYEQFF
>14|once|TRBJ1-1|TRBV20-1|.
TGCAGTGCTAGTAGGGGCACGCAAAGTTCAGAAGCTTTCTTT
CSASRGTQSSEAFF
>16|.|TRBJ2-5|TRBV3-1/TRBV3-2|.
TGTGCCAGCAGCCAAGGTTGGGGCGAACCAAAAGAGACCCAGTACTTC
CASSQGWGEPKETQYF
>19|.|TRBJ1-5|TRBV7-6|TRBD1
TGTGCCAGCAGCTTACGTCCAGGGGGCCCTACCCTACTAGGGCAGCCCCAGCATTTT
CASSLRPGGPTLLGQPQHF
>15|.|TRBJ1-3|TRBV6-5|.
TGTGCCAGCAGTTCCCTGGGGGCGTATGGAAACACCATATATTTT
CASSSLGAYGNTIYF
>11|.|TRBJ1-4|TRBV30|TRBD1
TGTGCCTACATCAGGGGGGAAAAACTGTTTTTT
CAYIRGEKLFF
>13|.|TRBJ2-7|TRBV10-3|.
TGTGCCATCAGGAGAGGGGAGGGGGGCGAGCAGTACTTC
CAIRRGEGGEQYF
>14|once|TRBJ1-5|TRBV6-5|.
TGTGCCTCTGGACAGCCCTATAGCAATCAGCCCCAGCATTTT
CASGQPYSNQPQHF
>18|once|TRBJ2-7|TRBV4-3|TRBD1
TGCGCCAGCAGCCAAGATCCGGGACAGGGTTTTATGGCCTACGAGCAGTACTTC
CASSQDPGQGFMAYEQYF
>17|few|TRBJ2-1|TRBV4-2|TRBD2
TGTGCCAGCAGCCGCGAGCAGGGACTAGCGGTCTACAATGAGCAGTTCTTC
CASSREQGLAVYNEQFF
>14|.|TRBJ1-2|TRBV5-6|.
TGTGCCAGCAGCTTGGGACAGAGGAACTATGGCTACACCTTC
CASSLGQRNYGYTF
>14|.|TRBJ2-5|TRBV5-1|.
TGCGCCAGCAGCTTAGATTCGGTCTCAGAGACCCAGTACTTC
CASSLDSVSETQYF
>14|.|TRBJ2-1|TRBV7-6|.
TGTGCCAGCAGCTTAGCAGCGCGGGGCAATGAGCAGTTCTTC
CASSLAARGNEQFF
>13|.|TRBJ1-1|TRBV9|.
TGTGCCAGCAGCGTAGGGGCGACCCCTGAAGCTTTCTTT
CASSVGATPEAFF
>19|.|TRBJ2-3|TRBV29-1|TRBD2
TGCAGCGTTCAATACGGGACTAGCGGGGGGACAATTAGCACAGATACGCAGTATTTT
CSVQYGTSGGTISTDTQYF
>15|.|TRBJ2-3|TRBV7-9|TRBD2
TGTGCCAGCAGCTTAGTCTTTAGCGGGGTTGATACGCAGTATTTT
CASSLVFSGVDTQYF
>13|.|TRBJ2-7|TRBV29-1|.
TGCAGCGCAGGGACACCCGTAGACCCCGAGCAGTACTTC
CSAGTPVDPEQYF
>14|once|TRBJ1-1|TRBV6-5|.
TGTGCCAGCTGCCCCAACGAGGGAGGGACTGAAGCTTTCTTT
CASCPNEGGTEAFF
>15|.|TRBJ1-5|TRBV2|.
TGTGCCAGCAGTGGTGGGGGGGTCGGTAATCAGCCCCAGCATTTT
CASSGGGVGNQPQHF
>16|.|TRBJ2-1|TRBV5-1|.
TGCGCCAGCACAGGTACAGGGACGAGCTCCTACAATGAGCAGTTCTTC
CASTGTGTSSYNEQFF
>15|.|TRBJ2-1|TRBV4-1|.
TGCGCCAGCAGCCAAGAAGGCAGGGTATACAATGAGCAGTTCTTC
CASSQEGRVYNEQFF
>13|.|TRBJ2-7|TRBV5-1|.
TGCGCCAGCAGCCCCACTGGCTCCTACGAGCAGTACTTC
CASSPTGSYEQYF
>11|.|TRBJ1-1|TRBV20-1|.
TGCAGTGCTAGAGATCATCCTGAAGCTTTCTTT
CSARDHPEAFF
>14|once|TRBJ2-3|TRBV3-1/TRBV3-2|.
TGTGCCAGCAGCCTTTGGGACAACGCAGATACGCAGTATTTT
CASSLWDNADTQYF
>12|.|TRBJ1-2|TRBV7-9|.
TGTGCCAGCAGCTTAGTTTCGCCGGGGTACACCTTC
CASSLVSPGYTF
>15|once|TRBJ1-5|TRBV30|TRBD1
TGTGCCTGGAGTGCTGACAGGGGTAGCAATCAGCCCCAGCATTTT
CAWSADRGSNQPQHF
>14|once|TRBJ2-1|TRBV5-1|TRBD2
TGCGCCAGCCGACTAGCGGAAGGCCTCAATGAGCAGTTCTTC
CASRLAEGLNEQFF
>13|.|TRBJ2-3|TRBV19|.
TGTGCCAGCCGGACCGGGGGAGCAGATACGCAGTATTTT
CASRTGGADTQYF
>16|.|TRBJ2-5|TRBV28|TRBD1
TGTGCCAGCAGTTCGGGACAGGGGCGGTTACGGGAGACCCAGTACTTC
CASSSGQGRLRETQYF
>15|once|TRBJ2-3|TRBV19|.
TGTGCCAGTAGTATCGGACTTCTCAGCACAGATACGCAGTATTTT
CASSIGLLSTDTQYF
>14|.|TRBJ1-4|TRBV18|.
TGTGCCAGCTCACCACAGGGGACTAATGAAAAACTGTTTTTT
CASSPQGTNEKLFF
>12|.|TRBJ2-7|TRBV3-1/TRBV3-2|.
TGTGCCAGCAGCCGACTAGGTTACGAGCAGTACTTC
CASSRLGYEQYF
>16|.|TRBJ1-5|TRBV4-3|.
TGCGCCAGCAGCCAAGATAACCGAGGAAGTTATCAGCCCCAGCATTTT
CASSQDNRGSYQPQHF
>17|.|TRBJ2-3|TRBV4-1|.
TGCGCCAGCAGCCAAGTCGCCGGGACACAGAGCACAGATACGCAGTATTTT
CASSQVAGTQSTDTQYF